The 10 T cell receptor beta chains reported below all come from one sample, sequenced in a study of blood T cell repertoires in COVID-19. Generated by immunoSEQ multiplex PCR, the TCRdb table keeps only in-frame clones and is missing some. The sample holds 250,000 to 300,000 clones, about 88% seen once. Sample: PBMCs or T cells enriched from blood (not recorded which). All receptors derive from a man under 40 with acute COVID-19.

The chain joins TRBV6-9 to TRBJ2-4; D gene uncertain. The V gene's germline CDR1 is MNHGY and CDR2 SVAAGI. V lost 4 bases and J 7 bases, leaving 11 bases between the germline ends. The CDR3 has 13 residues. The CDR3 region has the DNA TGTGCCAGCAGTTTTAGAGAAATGAACATTCAGTACTTC. Translating it yields CASSFREMNIQYF.

V and J are TRBV10-3 and TRBJ1-3; 8 bases align to TRBD1. CDR1 and CDR2 from the germline V gene are ENHRY and SYGVKD. Trimming took 5 bases from V and 0 from J; bases not matched to a gene: 6. This CDR3 has 16 amino acids. In nucleotides, the CDR3 is TGTGCCATCAGTTTGGGACAGGCAGGCTCTGGAAACACCATATATTTT. It translates to CAISLGQAGSGNTIYF.

This chain links TRBV3-1 (or the pseudogene TRBV3-2) with TRBJ2-2; 9 bases map to TRBD2. Trimming took 0 bases from V and 3 from J; bases not matched to a gene: 8. The CDR3 runs to 18 residues. Germline V lookup: CDR1 LGHDT, CDR2 YNNKEL (reference sequence). The CDR3 DNA sequence: TGTGCCAGCAGCCAAGATCATGGCGGGGGGGCGGACACCGGGGAGCTGTTTTTT. Amino acids: CASSQDHGGGADTGELFF.

The chain couples TRBV11-3 to TRBJ2-3; 7 nucleotides line up with TRBD2. The CDR3 is 17 residues long. The V and J ends lost 6 bases and 3 bases, in that order; junction bases with no gene match: 15. Germline V gene sequence: CDR1 SGHNT, CDR2 YENEEA. Written as DNA, the CDR3 is TGTGCCAGCAGAGGTACTGGCGGGAGATCTGCGACAGATACGCAGTATTTT. Translation: CASRGTGGRSATDTQYF.

The rearrangement uses TRBV10-3 and TRBJ2-5; 7 nucleotides agree with TRBD2. From germline, CDR1 is ENHRY and CDR2 SYGVKD. CDR3 length: 13 amino acids. Losses at the gene ends were 8 bases for V and 5 bases for J; bases not matched to a gene: 8. CDR3 DNA sequence: TGTGCCATCGCCAGGGAGGGCTCGGAGACCCAGTACTTC. Translated: CAIAREGSETQYF.

The chain couples TRBV6-4 to TRBJ2-1, with 13 bases identical to TRBD2. Germline V gene sequence: CDR1 MRHNA, CDR2 SNTAGT. After removal of 8 bases from V and 8 bases from J, the junction contained 9 bases not matched to a gene. The CDR3 sequence is 15 residues long. The CDR3 protein is CASARTSGRGYEQFF. The CDR3 nucleotides are TGTGCCAGCGCTAGGACTAGCGGGAGAGGCTATGAGCAGTTCTTC.

The rearrangement links TRBV24-1 to TRBJ2-7; possibly TRBD2 for D (6 bases). V lost 10 bases and J lost 7, with 22 bases in between. Germline CDR1 and CDR2: KGHDR and SFDVKD. This CDR3 region has 14 residues. CDR3 loop: CATTLLGGPEEQYV. CDR3 bases: TGTGCCACTACCCTACTCGGGGGTCCAGAAGAGCAGTACGTC.

This chain links TRBV6-5 with TRBJ2-2; D is uncertain. V lost 5 bases and J lost 5, with 6 bases in between. Germline CDR1 is MNHEY and CDR2 is SVGAGI. The CDR3 covers 12 residues. The CDR3 sequence is CASSRETGELFF. The CDR3 coding sequence is TGTGCCAGCAGTCGAGAGACCGGGGAGCTGTTTTTT.

The CDR3 DNA sequence: TGTGCCAGCAGCTTGGAACCGGGAGGCAATCAGCCCCAGCATTTT. Translated: CASSLEPGGNQPQHF. The chain employs TRBV5-4 and TRBJ1-5; D call uncertain. CDR3 size: 15 residues. V was clipped by 0 bases and J by 2 bases, with 9 bases between them. CDR1 is SGHNT, CDR2 YYREEE, per germline (reference sequence).

The genes are TRBV12-3 or TRBV12-4 and TRBJ2-3; TRBD2 is a possible D gene (5 bases). This CDR3 has 13 residues. The V gene lost 7 bases and the J gene lost 7 bases, with 15 bases spanning the gap. The CDR3 bases are TGTGCCAGCATGGCCGATCGGGGTCATACGCAGTATTTT. It is translated as CASMADRGHTQYF.